Given below is one T cell receptor (beta chain) in context. Its antigen remains unknown. CDR1 and CDR2 (germline): SQVTM, ANQGSEA. CDR3 length: 13 residues. J was trimmed by 5 bases and V by 7 bases; bases with no gene match: 8. This entry is derived from a study of cytomegalovirus exposure and HLA in healthy donors. The study, taken as a whole, reports: Exclusion applied to some V segments, including TRBV6-2 and TRBV6-3, as they were indistinguishable. Immune exposure information comprised only CMV serostatus. Most TCR sequences showed up rarely, but some public TCRs showed up in many donors.

A multiplex PCR was run with 60 Vbeta primers and 13 Jbeta primers. The method was immunoSEQ multiplex PCR; TCRdb's version includes in-frame clones alone and lacks a portion of them. The repertoire holds 170,000 or so clones, with 75% to 85% as singletons. Sequencing was performed on PBMCs. The V gene is TRBV29-1, the J gene TRBJ2-3; TRBD2 matches at 8 bases. The clonotype comes from a woman between 25 and 40 years old in good health and CMV-seropositive. The CDR3 reads CSGQRESRDTQYF. As DNA, the CDR3 is TGCAGCGGCCAGCGGGAGTCGAGAGATACGCAGTATTTT.